Detailed here is one T cell receptor beta chain. The sample is drawn from a study of T cell responses to AZD1222 COVID-19 vaccine. CDR1 and CDR2 from the germline V gene are SGHNT and YENEEA. V was trimmed by 0 bases and J by 2 bases, leaving 11 bases between them. The CDR3 runs 15 residues. Profiling relied on immunoSEQ multiplex PCR, and the TCRdb table lists in-frame clones only, not all of them. Among about 94,000 clones listed, roughly 90% were seen once. This sequence joins TRBV11-3 and TRBJ2-7; D perhaps matches TRBD1 (5 bases). This sample comprised peripheral blood, obtained 28 days after the second AZD1222 dose. The receptor's source is an adult who received the AZD1222 COVID-19 vaccine. In DNA, the CDR3 is TGTGCCAGCAGCTTAGATGGGGCCGGTACCTACGAGCAGTACTTC. Amino acid sequence: CASSLDGAGTYEQYF. Filled out from reference TRBV11-3 and TRBJ2-7, the complete variable domain reads EAGVVQSPRYKIIEKKQPVAFWCNPISGHNTLYWYLQNLGQGPELLIRYENEEAVDDSQLPKDRFSAERLKGVDSTLKIQPAELGDSAVYLCASSLDGAGTYEQYFGPGTRLTVT.